What follows describes a single T cell receptor beta chain. Its antigen is not known. These data originate in a study of T cells in Graves' hyperthyroidism and ophthalmopathy. Whole-study findings and limits: The model identified upcoming ophthalmopathy a median about six months ahead of onset.

The germline V gene has CDR1 DFQATT and CDR2 SNEGSKA (reference sequence). Trimming pared 6 bases from V and 0 bases from J, leaving 17 bases between. The CDR3 contains 16 residues. Amplified TCR beta CDR3 regions derived from RNA transcripts. RT-PCR in the first round (using the HTBI primer set) targeted the TCR CDR3. TCRdb independently ran MiXCR on the multiplex PCR reads; one entry per CDR3 protein. The sample has 500,000 to 600,000 distinct CDR3 sequences; about 45% are singletons. The chain links TRBV20-1 to TRBJ2-2; a possible D gene is TRBD2 (5 bases). Sequenced: peripheral blood or thyroid tissue (not recorded which). This clonotype was obtained from an adult woman with Graves' disease, either hyperthyroidism or ophthalmopathy (not recorded which). CDR3 DNA sequence: TGCAGTGCCCCTCGGAGCGGTCCCGCGAACACCGGGGAGCTGTTTTTT. It is translated as CSAPRSGPANTGELFF.